Described below is a single T cell receptor (beta chain) sequence and its context. The assay was immunoSEQ multiplex PCR, and TCRdb's table has in-frame clones only and misses some. The data hold 130,000 or so clones, with around three quarters observed a single time. This entry is derived from a study of cytotoxic CD8 clonotypes in ibrutinib-treated CLL. The CDR3 is 21 residues long. Germline values: CDR1 PRHDT, CDR2 FYEKMQ (reference sequence). J was trimmed by 5 bases and V by 0 bases; bases with no gene match: 21. Sample: PBMCs, taken after 12 months of ibrutinib treatment. The rearrangement uses TRBV13 and TRBJ2-5; 10 bases align to TRBD2. This TCR was sampled from a human donor with chronic lymphocytic leukemia. The CDR3 DNA reads as TGTGCCAGCAGCTTAGGGGGACGCTTCCTAGCGGGAGCCCCTGCGGGGGAGACCCAGTACTTC. This gives the protein CASSLGGRFLAGAPAGETQYF. The full variable domain, completed using reference TRBV13 and TRBJ2-5, is AAGVIQSPRHLIKEKRETATLKCYPIPRHDTVYWYQQGPGQDPQFLISFYEKMQSDKGSIPDRFSAQQFSDYHSELNMSSLELGDSALYFCASSLGGRFLAGAPAGETQYFGPGTRLLVL.